These 22 T cell receptor beta chains originate from one sample sequenced in a study of T cells after yellow fever vaccination. TCRdb called the 5' RACE reads again in MiXCR, with one record for every CDR3 protein. This sample has some 600,000 distinct CDR3 sequences, with around 16% found just once. The input for sequencing was PBMCs, taken about 5 days after the first yellow fever vaccination. These receptors all stem from a man aged 18 to 30 who received the YFV17D yellow fever vaccine.

This clonotype was seen more than once but under ten times. This chain's CDR3 is CSAIGPADNEQFF. The CDR3 bases are TGCAGTGCTATAGGGCCCGCCGACAATGAGCAGTTCTTC. This rearrangement joins TRBV20-1 to TRBJ2-1; unclear D gene. The germline V gene encodes CDR1 DFQATT and CDR2 SNEGSKA (reference sequence). The CDR3 contains 13 residues. Trimming cost V 4 bases and J 5 bases, with 12 bases left between them.

This clonotype was seen more than once but under ten times. This chain connects TRBV27 to TRBJ2-7; TRBD1 or TRBD2 may be the D gene (5 bases each). Germline CDR1 MNHEY, CDR2 SMNVEV (reference sequence). The V end lost 2 bases, the J end lost 4 bases, and 21 bases lay between the germline ends. The CDR3 sequence is 17 residues long. The CDR3 loop is CASSLGTAPYEHYEQYF. The DNA for the CDR3 is TGTGCCAGCAGTTTAGGGACGGCTCCCTACGAGCATTACGAGCAGTACTTC.

In its sample, this clonotype was seen a few times. V is TRBV2 and J is TRBJ1-3; D is ambiguous. The germline CDR1 and CDR2 sequences are SNHLY and FYNNEI. The germline V and J ends were trimmed by 2 bases and 0 bases, with 17 bases remaining between them. The CDR3 covers 18 residues. The DNA for the CDR3 is TGTGCCAGCAGTGAAAGGCCCCCTTTTCTCCGCTCTGGAAACACCATATATTTT. Residues: CASSERPPFLRSGNTIYF.

This clonotype was counted between two and nine times. This chain links TRBV11-2 with TRBJ2-3, with 8 bases lining up with TRBD2. Germline assignment: CDR1 SGHAT and CDR2 FQNNGV. V shed 5 bases and J 6 bases; nucleotides not matched to a gene: 10. CDR3 size: 15 residues. CDR3 in DNA: TGTGCCAGCAGCCGAAGCGGGGGCCTCTGGGATACGCAGTATTTT. Translating it yields CASSRSGGLWDTQYF.

The rearrangement joins TRBV4-2 to TRBJ2-3; 10 bases fit TRBD1. V shed 3 bases and J 4 bases; nucleotides not matched to a gene: 10. The CDR3 consists of 17 residues. Per the germline V gene, CDR1 is LGHNA and CDR2 is YNFKEQ. The CDR3 region has the DNA TGTGCCAGCAGCCAGCGAGTGGGACAGGGGCCGTCAGATACGCAGTATTTT. It specifies CASSQRVGQGPSDTQYF.

This chain uses TRBV20-1 with TRBJ1-1, with 11 bases that match TRBD1. The CDR3 consists of 14 residues. In germline, CDR1 is DFQATT, CDR2 SNEGSKA (reference sequence). V shed 6 bases and J 2 bases; nucleotides not matched to a gene: 5. CDR3 loop: CSALRTGGNTEAFF. CDR3 nucleotides: TGCAGTGCATTACGGACAGGGGGCAACACTGAAGCTTTCTTT.

This chain links TRBV10-2 with TRBJ2-7; 11 bases line up with TRBD1. The germline V gene has CDR1 WSHSY and CDR2 SAAADI. CDR3 length: 14 amino acids. With 7 bases clipped from V and 4 bases from J, the junction kept 6 bases outside the gene matches. The CDR3 region is CASTGGQGVYEQYF. DNA of the CDR3: TGCGCCAGCACAGGGGGACAGGGGGTGTACGAGCAGTACTTC.

The gene calls are TRBV6-2 or TRBV6-3 and TRBJ2-3; TRBD1 matches 7 bases. V dropped 2 bases and J dropped 8; count of bases not matched to a gene: 7. The CDR3 consists of 14 residues. CDR1 is MNHEY, CDR2 SVGEGT, per germline. Here the CDR3 reads CASSYGQRQGTQYF. The CDR3 nucleotides read TGTGCCAGCAGTTACGGTCAGCGACAGGGTACGCAGTATTTT.

V is TRBV21-1 and J is TRBJ2-7; TRBD1 is the table's D call, not checked against the DNA. TRBV21-1 is designated a pseudogene. The CDR3 is made up of 16 amino acids. The CDR3 reads CASSKSSRNRAVEQYF. The CDR3 DNA reads TGTGCCAGCAGCAAAAGTAGCAGGAACAGGGCGGTCGAGCAGTACTTC.

The chain recombines TRBV4-2 with TRBJ2-1; the match to TRBD2 covers 8 bases. Germline CDR1 and CDR2: LGHNA and YNFKEQ. V lost 4 bases, J lost 7 bases, and 18 bases stayed unmatched. The CDR3 is 18 residues long. CDR3 in DNA: TGTGCCAGCAGCCCGTCCCCCATACGGGGGGGGCCTGGGAATGAGCAGTTCTTC. The encoded protein is CASSPSPIRGGPGNEQFF.

This clonotype was detected ten times or more. The chain combines TRBV6-5 with TRBJ1-1; TRBD1 is a possible D gene (6 bases). The germline V gene has CDR1 MNHEY and CDR2 SVGAGI. The CDR3 runs to 15 residues. V lost 2 bases to trimming and J lost 4 bases, with 14 bases between them. DNA of the CDR3: TGTGCCAGCAGTTACAGGTCGGCAGGGGCCACTGAAGCTTTCTTT. It codes for CASSYRSAGATEAFF.

The rearrangement uses TRBV5-4 and TRBJ2-5, with a possible D match to TRBD2 (7 bases). The germline V gene has CDR1 SGHNT and CDR2 YYREEE (reference sequence). The V end lost 0 bases, the J end lost 7 bases, and 19 bases lay between the germline ends. CDR3 length equals 16 residues. The CDR3 DNA reads as TGTGCCAGCAGCTTGGAGGGGGGGAATACCCCTCGGACCCAGTACTTC. This codes for CASSLEGGNTPRTQYF.

In its sample, this clonotype was seen many times. The V call is TRBV7-9, the J call TRBJ2-5; 10 nucleotides match TRBD1. The V and J ends lost 6 bases and 5 bases, in that order; junction bases with no gene match: 9. Germline V gene sequence: CDR1 SEHNR, CDR2 FQNEAQ (reference sequence). CDR3 size: 15 residues. The CDR3 coding sequence is TGTGCCAGCAGTCCCCCGGGACAGGGGTACGAGACCCAGTACTTC. As protein: CASSPPGQGYETQYF.

V gene TRBV20-1 combines with J gene TRBJ2-1, with 9 positions matching TRBD2. The V gene's germline CDR1 is DFQATT and CDR2 SNEGSKA (reference sequence). The CDR3 spans 14 residues. The J segment lost 2 bases and the V segment lost 6 bases, leaving 5 bases of the junction unmatched. As DNA, the CDR3 is TGCAGTGCGGAGACTAGCGGCGCCTACAATGAGCAGTTCTTC. Amino acids: CSAETSGAYNEQFF.

Only a few counts were recorded for this clonotype. DNA for the CDR3: TGTGCCAGCAGTTACCGGAAATATAATTCACCCCTCCACTTT. Translation: CASSYRKYNSPLHF. The chain links TRBV6-2 or TRBV6-3 to TRBJ1-6, with D unresolved. CDR1 and CDR2 from the germline V gene are MNHEY and SVGEGT. This CDR3 contains 14 residues. Trimming cost V 2 bases and J 4 bases, with 6 bases left between them.

The CDR3 region has the DNA TGTGCCAGCAGCTTAACCCCCGTCGACACCGGCACAGATACGCAGTATTTT. This encodes CASSLTPVDTGTDTQYF. The chain has TRBV7-3 and TRBJ2-3; D is unresolved. This CDR3 is 17 amino acids long. Per germline, CDR1 SGHTA and CDR2 FQGTGA. With 0 bases removed from V and 1 base from J, the gap between germline ends came to 14 bases.

V is TRBV19 and J is TRBJ2-2, with D uncertain. Trimming shortened V by 5 bases and J by 2 bases, and 12 bases separated the two germline ends. The germline V gene has CDR1 LNHDA and CDR2 SQIVND (reference sequence). The length of the CDR3 is 15 residues. In nucleotides, the CDR3 is TGTGCCAGTAGTTCATCAGCACTAAACACCGGGGAGCTGTTTTTT. Translated, it gives CASSSSALNTGELFF.

This chain uses TRBV28 with TRBJ2-1; D gene ambiguous. There are 15 residues in the CDR3. Trimming removed 5 bases at V and 5 bases at J, with 16 bases between. The germline gives CDR1 MDHEN, CDR2 SYDVKM. CDR3 region: CASSPVGGPNNEQFF. The CDR3 DNA reads as TGTGCCAGCAGTCCCGTGGGTGGGCCTAACAATGAGCAGTTCTTC.

A few counts support this clonotype. The chain recombines TRBV9 with TRBJ2-5; TRBD2 agrees at 8 bases. J was trimmed by 5 bases and V by 3 bases; bases with no gene match: 6. From germline, CDR1 is SGDLS and CDR2 YYNGEE. The CDR3 sequence is 14 residues long. CDR3 sequence (DNA): TGTGCCAGCAGCGGAGGACTAGCTTGGGAGACCCAGTACTTC. Protein product: CASSGGLAWETQYF.

This chain connects TRBV14 to TRBJ1-1; a possible D gene is TRBD1 (6 bases). Trimming took 5 bases from V and 5 from J, leaving 12 bases between them. The CDR3 is 13 residues long. Germline V lookup: CDR1 SGHDN, CDR2 FVKESK. The CDR3, as DNA: TGTGCCAGCAGCTTCGCAGGGGAGACTGAAGCTTTCTTT. Its protein product is CASSFAGETEAFF.

V is TRBV27 and J is TRBJ2-7; 9 positions match TRBD1. This CDR3 contains 15 residues. Trimming at V came to 5 bases and at J to 2 bases, leaving 7 bases not matched to a gene. The germline V gene has CDR1 MNHEY and CDR2 SMNVEV (reference sequence). CDR3 DNA sequence: TGTGCCAGCAGTCAAGGACAGGGGAGAACCTACGAGCAGTACGTC. It is translated as CASSQGQGRTYEQYV.

The chain uses TRBV9 and TRBJ2-3; D is perhaps TRBD1 or TRBD2 (6 bases each). Trimming pared 4 bases from V and 2 bases from J, leaving 17 bases between. This CDR3 is 16 amino acids long. Germline CDR1 reads SGDLS; CDR2 reads YYNGEE. This chain's CDR3 is CASSLWGAGYTDTQYF. In DNA, the CDR3 is TGTGCCAGCAGCCTTTGGGGGGCGGGGTACACAGATACGCAGTATTTT.